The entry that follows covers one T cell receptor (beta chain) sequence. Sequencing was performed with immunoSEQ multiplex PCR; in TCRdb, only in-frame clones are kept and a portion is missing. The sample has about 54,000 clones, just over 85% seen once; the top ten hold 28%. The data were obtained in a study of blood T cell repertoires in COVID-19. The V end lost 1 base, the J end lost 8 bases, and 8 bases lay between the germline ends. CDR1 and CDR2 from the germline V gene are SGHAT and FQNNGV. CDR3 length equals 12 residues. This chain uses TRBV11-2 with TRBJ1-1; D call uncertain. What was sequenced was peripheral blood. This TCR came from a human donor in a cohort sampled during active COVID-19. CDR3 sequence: CASSLVGSEAFF. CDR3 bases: TGTGCCAGCAGCTTAGTCGGGTCGGAAGCTTTCTTT. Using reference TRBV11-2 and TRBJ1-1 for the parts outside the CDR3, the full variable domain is EAGVAQSPRYKIIEKRQSVAFWCNPISGHATLYWYQQILGQGPKLLIQFQNNGVVDDSQLPKDRFSAERLKGVDSTLKIQPAKLEDSAVYLCASSLVGSEAFFGQGTRLTVV.